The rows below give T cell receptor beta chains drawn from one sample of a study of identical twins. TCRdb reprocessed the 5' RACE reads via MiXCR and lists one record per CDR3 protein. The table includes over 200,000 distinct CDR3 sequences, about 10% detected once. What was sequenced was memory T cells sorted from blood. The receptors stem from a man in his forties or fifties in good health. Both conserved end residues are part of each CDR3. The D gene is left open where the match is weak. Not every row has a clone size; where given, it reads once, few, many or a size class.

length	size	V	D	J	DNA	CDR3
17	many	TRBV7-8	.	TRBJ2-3	TGTGCCAGCAGCTTAGGCCTTGCGGGACCTGGGACAGATACGCAGTATTTT	CASSLGLAGPGTDTQYF
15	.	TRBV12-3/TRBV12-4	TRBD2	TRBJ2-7	TGTGCCAGCAGTTCGGGGGCTAGCGGGAGGCTCGAGCAGTACTTC	CASSSGASGRLEQYF
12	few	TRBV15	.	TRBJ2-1	TGTGCCACCAGCAGAGGCATCAATGAGCAGTTCTTC	CATSRGINEQFF
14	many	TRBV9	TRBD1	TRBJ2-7	TGTGCCAGCAGCGCCGGACAGGGGAACTACGAGCAGTACTTC	CASSAGQGNYEQYF
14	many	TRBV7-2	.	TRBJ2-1	TGTGCCAGCAGCTTAGACGAGGGTGGAAACACAACGATCTTC	CASSLDEGGNTTIF
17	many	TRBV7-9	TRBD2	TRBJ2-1	TGTGCCAGCAGCTTGCGATTTGGGAGCGGGGTCTCGAATGAGCAGTTCTTC	CASSLRFGSGVSNEQFF
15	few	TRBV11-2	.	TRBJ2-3	TGTGCCAGCAGCCCATCTTTGGGGAACACAGATACGCAGTATTTT	CASSPSLGNTDTQYF
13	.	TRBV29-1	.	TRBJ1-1	TGCAGCCACTCTCCGGGGGGCGACACTGAAGCTTTCTTT	CSHSPGGDTEAFF
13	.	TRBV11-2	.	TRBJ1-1	TGTGCCAGCAGCAGAGGGTACGACACTGAAGCTTTCTTT	CASSRGYDTEAFF
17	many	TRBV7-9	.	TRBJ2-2	TGTGCCAGCAGCCCCACAATCGACAAGCCAAACACCGGGGAGCTGTTTTTT	CASSPTIDKPNTGELFF
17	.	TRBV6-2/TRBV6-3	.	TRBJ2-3	TGTGCCAGCAGTTACTCGATCGCCAACCTCAACGCAGATACGCAGTATTTT	CASSYSIANLNADTQYF
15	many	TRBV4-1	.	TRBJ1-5	TGCGCCAGCAGCCAAGATACAGATAGCAATCAGCCCCAGCATTTT	CASSQDTDSNQPQHF
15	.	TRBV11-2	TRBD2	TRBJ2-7	TGTGCCAGCAGCCAATCGGGGACTAGCGGGGGAGAGCAGTACTTC	CASSQSGTSGGEQYF
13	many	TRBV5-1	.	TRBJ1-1	TGCGCCAGCAGCCTGGATCCGAACACTGAAGCTTTCTTT	CASSLDPNTEAFF
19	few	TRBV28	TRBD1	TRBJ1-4	TGTGCCAGCAGTTTATCTGACAGGGGACTTCCCTTTTTTTATGAAAAACTGTTTTTT	CASSLSDRGLPFFYEKLFF
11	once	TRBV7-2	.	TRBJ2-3	TGTGCCAGCTCTTACGGAGATACGCAGTATTTT	CASSYGDTQYF
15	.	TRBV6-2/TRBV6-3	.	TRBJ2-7	TGTGCCAGCAGTTACTATATAGGAACCTCCTACGAGCAGTACTTC	CASSYYIGTSYEQYF
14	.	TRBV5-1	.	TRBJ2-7	TGCGCCAGCAGCTTGGGACAAATCTCCTACGAGCAGTACTTC	CASSLGQISYEQYF
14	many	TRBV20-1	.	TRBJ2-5	TGCAGTGCCAGTCCAGGGACGGCTGGGGAAGCCCAGTACTTC	CSASPGTAGEAQYF
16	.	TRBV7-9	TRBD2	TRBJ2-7	TGTGCCAGCAGCATCTCCCTAGGCGGGGGGAACGACGAGCAGTACTTC	CASSISLGGGNDEQYF
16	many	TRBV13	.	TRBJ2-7	TGTGCCAGCAGCTCACCGTCGTCTCAAGGGCTCTACGAGCAGTACTTC	CASSSPSSQGLYEQYF
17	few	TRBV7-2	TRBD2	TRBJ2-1	TGTGCCAGCAGCTCACCGGGACTAGCGGGGGACATGGATGAGCAGTTCTTC	CASSSPGLAGDMDEQFF
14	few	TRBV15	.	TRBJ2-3	TGTGCCACCAGCAGACCCTCGCTCGGCAATACGCAGTATTTT	CATSRPSLGNTQYF
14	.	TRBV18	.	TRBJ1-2	TGTGCCAGCTCACCACGGGATGCGGCGGTCGGCTACACCTTC	CASSPRDAAVGYTF
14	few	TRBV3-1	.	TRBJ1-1	TGTGCCAGCAGCTCCCCTGACAGAAACACTGAAGCTTTCTTT	CASSSPDRNTEAFF
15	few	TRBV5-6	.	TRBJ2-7	TGTGCCAGCAGCAAAGCAGGGTCCCTCTCCTACGAGCAGTACTTC	CASSKAGSLSYEQYF
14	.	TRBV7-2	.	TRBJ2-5	TGTGCCAGCAGCAAAGACTCATTCGGGGAGACCCAGTACTTC	CASSKDSFGETQYF
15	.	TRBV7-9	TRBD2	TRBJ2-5	TGTGCCAGCAGCGGAGGACTAGCGGGAGCGGAGACCCAGTACTTC	CASSGGLAGAETQYF
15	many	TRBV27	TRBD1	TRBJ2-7	TGTGCCAGCAGTTACCGGGACAGGAGCTCCTACGAGCAGTACTTC	CASSYRDRSSYEQYF
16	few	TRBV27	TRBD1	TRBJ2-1	TGTGCCAGCAGTCCCTCAGGACAGGGGGGATACAATGAGCAGTTCTTC	CASSPSGQGGYNEQFF
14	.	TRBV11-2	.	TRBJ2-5	TGTGCCAGCAGCCTTGACTCATCGGGAGAGACCCAGTACTTC	CASSLDSSGETQYF
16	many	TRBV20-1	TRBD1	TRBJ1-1	TGCAGTGCTAGAAGGGTCGGGAACAGGGGAATTGGTGAAGCTTTCTTT	CSARRVGNRGIGEAFF
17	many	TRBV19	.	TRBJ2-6	TGTGCCAGTAGTGCGGGACTTCTTAGCTCTGGGGCCAACGTCCTGACTTTC	CASSAGLLSSGANVLTF
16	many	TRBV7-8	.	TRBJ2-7	TGTGCCAGCAGCAAAATCGGCGGCGGGACTTCCTACGAGCAGTACTTC	CASSKIGGGTSYEQYF
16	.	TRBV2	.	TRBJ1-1	TGTGCCAGCATTACAGGGTTTCTTGGGCTCGACACTGAAGCTTTCTTT	CASITGFLGLDTEAFF
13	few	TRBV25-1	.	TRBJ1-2	TGTGCCAGCAGTGACCCCGCTCGTCGTGGCTACACCTTC	CASSDPARRGYTF
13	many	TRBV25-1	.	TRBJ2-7	TGTGCCAGCTCCCCCGGTGGGCACTACGAGCAGTACTTC	CASSPGGHYEQYF
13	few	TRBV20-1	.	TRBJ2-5	TGCAGTGCTAACCGGGGATCACAAGAGACCCAGTACTTC	CSANRGSQETQYF
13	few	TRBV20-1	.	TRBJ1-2	TGCAGTGCCGTCTACAGGGAACCAAGTGGCTACACCTTC	CSAVYREPSGYTF
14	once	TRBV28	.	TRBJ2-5	TGTGCCAGCAGGTTCACAGGGCCCGCGGAGACCCAGTACTTC	CASRFTGPAETQYF
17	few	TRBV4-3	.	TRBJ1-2	TGCGCCAGCAGCCAGGGGTTGGTAAGAGGGAGAAACTATGGCTACACCTTC	CASSQGLVRGRNYGYTF
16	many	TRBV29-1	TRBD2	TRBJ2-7	TGCAGCGTTAAGGGGGGGACTAGCGGGGGGACGTACGAGCAGTACTTC	CSVKGGTSGGTYEQYF
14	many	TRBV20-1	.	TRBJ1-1	TGCAGTGCTAGGGGACTTGGGGGGAACACTGAAGCTTTCTTT	CSARGLGGNTEAFF
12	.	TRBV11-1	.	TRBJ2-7	TGTGCCAGCAGCTTATCTAGTAACGAGCAGTACTTC	CASSLSSNEQYF
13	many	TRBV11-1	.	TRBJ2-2	TGTGCCAGCAGTTCCGGGTCTGGCGGGGAGCTGTTTTTT	CASSSGSGGELFF
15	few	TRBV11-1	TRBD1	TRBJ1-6	TGTGCCAGCAGCTCCGGGGACAGAGGGACTTCACCCCTCCACTTT	CASSSGDRGTSPLHF
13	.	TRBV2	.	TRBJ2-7	TGTGCCAGCAACCCGCAGGGGAGGGACGAGCAGTACTTC	CASNPQGRDEQYF
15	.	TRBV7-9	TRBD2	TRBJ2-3	TGTGCCAGCAGCATCAGCGGGGGGTCAACAGATACGCAGTATTTT	CASSISGGSTDTQYF
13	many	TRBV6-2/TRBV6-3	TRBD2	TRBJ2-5	TGTGCCAGCAGCCGGGGGGACCAAGAGACCCAGTACTTC	CASSRGDQETQYF
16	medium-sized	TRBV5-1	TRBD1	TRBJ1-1	TGCGCCAGCAGCTTGACCGGGACAGGGGATAACACTGAAGCTTTCTTT	CASSLTGTGDNTEAFF
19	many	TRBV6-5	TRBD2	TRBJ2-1	TGTGCCAGCAGTTACTCGGGTAGCGGGGGGCAAAGCTCCTACAATGAGCAGTTCTTC	CASSYSGSGGQSSYNEQFF
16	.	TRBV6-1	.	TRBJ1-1	TGTGCCAGCAGGGAGCAGGGTGGAATTTGGAACACTGAAGCTTTCTTT	CASREQGGIWNTEAFF
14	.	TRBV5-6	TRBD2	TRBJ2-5	TGTGCCAGCAGCTTGATTAGCGGGGGAGAGACCCAGTACTTC	CASSLISGGETQYF
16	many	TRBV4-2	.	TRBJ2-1	TGTGCCAGCAGCCAAGTCCCTTTTGGATCCTACAATGAGCAGTTCTTC	CASSQVPFGSYNEQFF
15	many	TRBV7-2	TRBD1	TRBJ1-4	TGTGCCAGCAGCTCCCCCAGGGGGCAGAATGAAAAACTGTTTTTT	CASSSPRGQNEKLFF
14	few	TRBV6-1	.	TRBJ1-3	TGTGCCAGCAGGGATGGACAAGACGGAAACACCATATATTTT	CASRDGQDGNTIYF
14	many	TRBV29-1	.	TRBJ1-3	TGCAGCGCTCTGACGCCTCTCTCTGGAAACACCATATATTTT	CSALTPLSGNTIYF
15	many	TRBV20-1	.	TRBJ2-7	TGCAGTGCTGGGGTTTTAGGTGGAGGGAACTACGAGCAGTACTTC	CSAGVLGGGNYEQYF